Below, 8 T cell receptor beta chains from the same sample are listed, as sequenced in a study of blood T cell repertoires in COVID-19. Data came from immunoSEQ multiplex PCR; TCRdb stores just in-frame clones and leaves some out. Of 150,000 to 200,000 clones listed, about 81% are singletons. What was sequenced was peripheral blood. All receptors come from a human donor in a cohort sampled during active COVID-19.

The chain recombines TRBV10-1 with TRBJ2-7; unclear D gene. CDR1 and CDR2 from the germline V gene are WNHNN and SYGVQD (reference sequence). Trimming removed 1 base from V and 5 bases from J, with 9 bases in between. The CDR3 contains 13 residues. CDR3 region: CASSEWSRNEQYF. The CDR3, as DNA: TGCGCCAGCAGTGAGTGGTCCAGGAACGAGCAGTACTTC.

The rearrangement links TRBV3-1 (or the pseudogene TRBV3-2) to TRBJ2-1, with 11 bases lining up with TRBD2. CDR3 length: 18 amino acids. CDR1 is LGHDT, CDR2 YNNKEL, per germline (reference sequence). V lost 0 bases, J lost 9 bases, and 13 bases stayed unmatched. CDR3 sequence: CASSQDAGLAGGRGEQFF. Written as DNA, the CDR3 is TGTGCCAGCAGCCAAGATGCCGGGCTAGCGGGGGGTCGGGGTGAGCAGTTCTTC.

The chain is built from TRBV12-3 or TRBV12-4 and TRBJ1-5, with D maybe TRBD1 (6 bases). Deletions cut 5 bases from V and 7 bases from J, with 12 bases between. The CDR3 runs to 13 residues. Here the CDR3 DNA reads TGTGCCAGCAGTCCGACGACAGGCCAGCCCCAGCATTTT. Its translation: CASSPTTGQPQHF.

This clone was detected only once. J is TRBJ2-2 and V is TRBV7-2; D gene uncertain. The CDR3 covers 13 residues. Germline CDR1 is SGHTA and CDR2 is FQGNSA. Trimming stripped 6 bases from V and 1 base from J, with 6 bases between. The CDR3 DNA is TGTGCCAGCAGGCGACAGAACACCGGGGAGCTGTTTTTT. It specifies CASRRQNTGELFF.

The rearrangement links TRBV18 to TRBJ2-3; unclear D gene. V was trimmed by 1 base and J by 3 bases, leaving 5 bases between them. Germline CDR1 KGHSH, CDR2 LQKENI. There are 13 residues in the CDR3. The CDR3 DNA follows: TGTGCCAGCTCACCACTTCCGACAGATACGCAGTATTTT. It translates to CASSPLPTDTQYF.

The V call is TRBV11-3, the J call TRBJ1-1; D is undetermined. Germline V gene data show CDR1 as SGHNT and CDR2 as YENEEA. V lost 5 bases, J lost 1 base, and 11 bases lay in between. The CDR3 is 14 amino acids. Written as DNA, the CDR3 is TGTGCCAGCAGCCCCGACGCGGGGAACACTGAAGCTTTCTTT. This translates into CASSPDAGNTEAFF.

The rearrangement joins TRBV11-3 to TRBJ2-7; D gene uncertain. With 1 base removed from V and 2 bases from J, the gap between germline ends came to 18 bases. CDR1 SGHNT and CDR2 YENEEA come from the germline V gene. The CDR3 contains 17 residues. The CDR3: CASSLVQRRPRPYEQYF. The DNA for the CDR3 is TGTGCCAGCAGCTTAGTGCAGCGTCGCCCCCGCCCCTACGAGCAGTACTTC.

The V gene is TRBV29-1, the J gene TRBJ2-7, with D uncertain. Trimming took 6 bases from V and 1 from J, leaving 16 bases between them. The CDR3 consists of 14 residues. Germline V gives CDR1 SQVTM, CDR2 ANQGSEA. Written as DNA, the CDR3 is TGCAGCGTCGGAACCCAGAGGCAGTCCTACGAGCAGTACTTC. It yields the protein CSVGTQRQSYEQYF.